The source of this TCR beta chain is a study of T cells after yellow fever vaccination. Study-level results: Compared with primary, the secondary response was weaker and peaked at day 5, not 15.

Germline CDR1 is SGHNT and CDR2 is YYREEE (reference sequence). The trim removed 4 bases at V and 5 bases at J, leaving 13 bases unmatched. The CDR3 sequence is 16 residues long. About this clonotype: Its antigen is undetermined.

A universal primer site and UMIs were added as TCR cDNA was made by 5'RACE template switching. TCRdb redid the calling of the 5' RACE reads with MiXCR, one entry per CDR3 protein. The data hold hundreds of thousands of distinct CDR3 sequences, with roughly 19% observed a single time. The V call is TRBV5-4, the J call TRBJ2-3; 7 bases are a match to TRBD2. This TCR was recovered from a man aged 30 to 39 who received the YFV17D yellow fever vaccine. The specimen was PBMCs, collected 15 days after the yellow fever booster vaccination. The CDR3 region has the DNA TGTGCCAGCAGCGGCTCGTGGACTAGTGGGGTAGATACGCAGTATTTT. Translation gives CASSGSWTSGVDTQYF.